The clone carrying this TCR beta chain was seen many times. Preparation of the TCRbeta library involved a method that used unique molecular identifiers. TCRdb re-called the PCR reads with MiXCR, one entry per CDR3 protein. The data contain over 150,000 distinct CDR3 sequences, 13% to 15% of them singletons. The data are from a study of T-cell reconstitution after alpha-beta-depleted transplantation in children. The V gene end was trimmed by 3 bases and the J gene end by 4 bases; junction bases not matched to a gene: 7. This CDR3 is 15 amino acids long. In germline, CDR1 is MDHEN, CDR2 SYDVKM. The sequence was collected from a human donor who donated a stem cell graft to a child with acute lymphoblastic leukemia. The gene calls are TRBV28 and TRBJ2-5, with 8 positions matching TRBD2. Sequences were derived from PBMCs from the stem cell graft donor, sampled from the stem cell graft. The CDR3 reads CASSLLREGRETQYF. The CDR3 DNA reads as TGTGCCAGCAGTTTGCTACGGGAGGGCCGAGAGACCCAGTACTTC.